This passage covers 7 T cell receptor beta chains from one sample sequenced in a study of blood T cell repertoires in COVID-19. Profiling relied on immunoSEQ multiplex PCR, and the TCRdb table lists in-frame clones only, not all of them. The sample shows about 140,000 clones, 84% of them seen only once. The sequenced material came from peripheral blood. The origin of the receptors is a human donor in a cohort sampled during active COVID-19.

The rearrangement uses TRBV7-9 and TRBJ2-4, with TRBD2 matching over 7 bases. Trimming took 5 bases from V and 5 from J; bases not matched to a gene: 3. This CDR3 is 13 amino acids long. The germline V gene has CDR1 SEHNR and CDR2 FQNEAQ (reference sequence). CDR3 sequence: CASSQSGENIQYF. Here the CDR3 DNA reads TGTGCCAGCAGCCAGAGCGGGGAAAACATTCAGTACTTC. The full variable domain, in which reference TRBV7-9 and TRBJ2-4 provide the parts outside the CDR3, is DTGVSQNPRHKITKRGQNVTFRCDPISEHNRLYWYRQTLGQGPEFLTYFQNEAQLEKSRLLSDRFSAERPKGSFSTLEIQRTEQGDSAMYLCASSQSGENIQYFGAGTRLSVL.

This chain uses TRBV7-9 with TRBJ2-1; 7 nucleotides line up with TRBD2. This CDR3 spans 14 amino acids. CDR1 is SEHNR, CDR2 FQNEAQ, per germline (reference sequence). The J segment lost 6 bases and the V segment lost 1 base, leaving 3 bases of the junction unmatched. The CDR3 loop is CASSLGLAANEQFF. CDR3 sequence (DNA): TGTGCCAGCAGCTTAGGCCTAGCGGCCAATGAGCAGTTCTTC. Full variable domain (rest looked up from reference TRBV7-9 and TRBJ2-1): DTGVSQNPRHKITKRGQNVTFRCDPISEHNRLYWYRQTLGQGPEFLTYFQNEAQLEKSRLLSDRFSAERPKGSFSTLEIQRTEQGDSAMYLCASSLGLAANEQFFGPGTRLTVL.

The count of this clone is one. In DNA, the CDR3 is TGTGCCAGCAAACCGACAGGGAGTAATCAGCCCCAGCATTTT. Amino acid sequence: CASKPTGSNQPQHF. J is TRBJ1-5 and V is TRBV5-8; TRBD1 matches 7 bases. This CDR3 contains 14 residues. Germline CDR1 and CDR2: SGHTS and YDEGEE. V shed 6 bases and J 4 bases; nucleotides not matched to a gene: 7.

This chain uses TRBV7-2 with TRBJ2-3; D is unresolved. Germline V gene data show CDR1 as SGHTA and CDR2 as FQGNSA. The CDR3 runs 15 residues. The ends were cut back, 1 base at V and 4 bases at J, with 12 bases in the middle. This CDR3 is CASSLVSRSSDTQYF. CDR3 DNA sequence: TGTGCCAGCAGCTTAGTATCACGGAGCTCAGATACGCAGTATTTT.

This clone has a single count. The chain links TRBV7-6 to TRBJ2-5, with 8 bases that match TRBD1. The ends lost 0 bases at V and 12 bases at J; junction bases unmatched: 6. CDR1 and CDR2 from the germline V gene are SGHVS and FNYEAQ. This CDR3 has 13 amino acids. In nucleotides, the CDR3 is TGTGCCAGCAGCTTAGCCCTGGACAGGGAGGAGTACTTC. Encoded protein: CASSLALDREEYF.

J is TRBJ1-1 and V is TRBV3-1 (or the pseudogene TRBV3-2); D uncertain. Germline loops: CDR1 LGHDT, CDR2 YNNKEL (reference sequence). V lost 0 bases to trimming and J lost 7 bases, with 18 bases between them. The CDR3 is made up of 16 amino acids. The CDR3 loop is CASSQDKEGSNGEAFF. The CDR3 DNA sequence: TGTGCCAGCAGCCAAGATAAGGAGGGATCGAATGGTGAAGCTTTCTTT.

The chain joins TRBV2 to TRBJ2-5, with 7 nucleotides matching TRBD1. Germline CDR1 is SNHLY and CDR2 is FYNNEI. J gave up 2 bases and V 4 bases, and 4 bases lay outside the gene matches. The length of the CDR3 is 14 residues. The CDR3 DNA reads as TGTGCCAGCAGTGTCCAGGGACAGCAAGAGACCCAGTACTTC. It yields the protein CASSVQGQQETQYF.